Listed below are T cell receptor beta chains from one sample, sequenced in a study of cytomegalovirus exposure and HLA in healthy donors. Clones were read by immunoSEQ multiplex PCR, and TCRdb kept only the in-frame ones, dropping some. There are 100,000 to 150,000 clones in the sample; roughly 17% occur only once, and approximately 2.9% lies in the top ten. The sequenced sample consisted of PBMCs. Every receptor here comes from a female donor in good health and CMV-seropositive. Each CDR3 is given without its conserved first and last residue. A D gene is named only where the DNA matches it firmly.

V,D,CDR3
TRBV2,TRBD2,ASRETSGGTAGVYEQY
TRBV6-5,TRBD2,ASSYSPAGAETQY
TRBV6-5,NA,ASSYSTPRSSYEQY
TRBV19,NA,ASSIRENTEAF
TRBV4-3,TRBD1,ASSQEVGQGYEQY
TRBV7-3,NA,ASSQREGEQF
TRBV19,TRBD2,ASSQTSGRIAGNEQF
TRBV27,TRBD2,ASSLRGARGLAAQY
TRBV19,NA,ASTHDIENTEAF
TRBV19,NA,ASSIGGAGSQETQY
TRBV9,NA,ASSVGAGTDTQY
TRBV5-1,TRBD2,ASRLLAGDVYEQY
TRBV2,TRBD1,ASSFPGQGGEKLF
TRBV6-1,NA,ASSERFGAGAFTDTQY
TRBV7-2,NA,ASSLAATYEQY
TRBV6-6,NA,ASSYGPGAGTGELF
TRBV14,NA,ASSQDPPGWTGELF
TRBV4-3,TRBD2,ASSQSSGSTEQF
TRBV4-3,NA,ASSQDQANSPLH
TRBV5-4,TRBD1,ASSLADRLNTEAF
TRBV5-6,TRBD1,ASSFGTGSGYEQY
TRBV28,NA,ASSLFHSFAQY
TRBV29-1,NA,SVAKRPSYNEQF
TRBV7-9,TRBD2,ASSLALAGGNEQF
TRBV7-2,TRBD2,ASSLSGSSYEQY
TRBV7-2,NA,ASSFSEDSPLH
TRBV28,TRBD2,ASSWTSGTTTQY
TRBV29-1,TRBD1,SVEPDRVRETQY
TRBV4-3,NA,ASSPYSGASYEQY
TRBV6-1,NA,ASSVGEVTYNEQF
TRBV28,TRBD1,ATLVGTGRHQHQH
TRBV1,NA,TSSQDREGNEQF
TRBV4-2,TRBD2,ASSRPSSGAPNEQF
TRBV27,TRBD2,ASTRLVGEGRDEQF
TRBV6-1,NA,ASRAGTGANVLT
TRBV7-9,NA,ASSSSSGLGGYT
TRBV5-1,NA,ASSPGRGQETQY
TRBV18,TRBD2,ASSARRSGGIKQF
TRBV30,TRBD2,AWTPFSGRTYEQY
TRBV4-3,NA,ASSQKRTGKNIQY
TRBV30,NA,AWSQGLFGNTIY
TRBV7-8,NA,ASSLYYNPYEQY
TRBV9,TRBD2,ASSGRGGLDGELF
TRBV2,TRBD2,ATSLLAGGAYEQY
TRBV9,TRBD1,ASSRSHQGAFYNEQF
TRBV27,NA,ASRAGTDNEKLF
TRBV6-5,TRBD1,ASSYTGERSYEQY
TRBV5-6,TRBD1,ASSPVLLKRTGLNTEAF